Following are 10 T cell receptor beta chains from one sample sequenced in a study of CD8 T cells in Susac syndrome. Random hexamers primed reverse transcription of 0.5 to 1 ug RNA. TCRdb redid the calling of the immunoSEQ multiplex PCR reads with MiXCR, one entry per CDR3 protein. The table shows some 130,000 distinct CDR3 sequences, with about 96% occurring only once. Input material: CD4+ T cells from PBMCs. Source of these receptors: a human donor in good health.

The chain is built from TRBV6-5 and TRBJ2-2; the D is unclear. V lost 10 bases and J 3 bases, leaving 15 bases between the germline ends. The CDR3 spans 14 residues. In germline, CDR1 is MNHEY, CDR2 SVGAGI. CDR3 amino acids: CATKGGSYTGELFF. The CDR3 region has the DNA TGTGCCACGAAAGGCGGCTCGTACACCGGGGAGCTGTTTTTT.

The chain has TRBV12-3 or TRBV12-4 and TRBJ1-4; 11 bases align to TRBD1. V lost 5 bases and J lost 7; bases outside the gene matches: 9. CDR3 size: 16 residues. The CDR3: CASSRGQGALAEKLFF. The CDR3 coding sequence is TGTGCCAGCAGTCGTGGACAGGGGGCATTGGCTGAAAAACTGTTTTTT.

This clonotype came up once. One end of the junction does not line up with germline, which may come from a read error. CDR3 sequence reads: CATSGLDAVAQHF. The CDR3 coding sequence is TGTGCCACCAGTGGTTTGGACGCCGTAGCCCAGCATTTT. The rearrangement uses TRBV24-1 and TRBJ1-5; no definite D call. The CDR3 has 13 amino acids. CDR1 is KGHDR and CDR2 is SFDVKD in the germline V gene.

CDR3 in amino acids: CASSGGVREQYF. The CDR3 region has the DNA TGTGCCAGCAGCGGCGGGGTGCGGGAGCAGTACTTC. V is TRBV3-1 and J is TRBJ2-7; perhaps TRBD2 as D (6 bases). The CDR3 runs to 12 residues. Trimming stripped 5 bases from V and 7 bases from J, with 12 bases between. Looked up from germline, CDR1 is LGHDT and CDR2 is YNNKEL (reference sequence).

The V and J genes are TRBV27 and TRBJ1-5; possibly TRBD1 for D (6 bases). The V gene lost 8 bases and the J gene lost 2 bases, with 16 bases spanning the gap. The length of the CDR3 is 15 residues. The germline gives CDR1 MNHEY, CDR2 SMNVEV (reference sequence). The CDR3 nucleotides are TGTGCCAGCGGCCCATTCGCAGGGGGCAATCAGCCCCAGCATTTT. Its protein product is CASGPFAGGNQPQHF.

This chain links TRBV19 with TRBJ2-5; D is possibly TRBD1 or TRBD2 (5 bases each). The CDR3 contains 13 residues. Germline CDR1 is LNHDA and CDR2 is SQIVND (reference sequence). Trimming left V 5 bases short and J 4 bases short, with 11 bases between. The CDR3 region is CASSFGGGETQYF. Here the CDR3 DNA reads TGTGCCAGTAGTTTTGGTGGGGGAGAGACCCAGTACTTC. The full variable domain, its missing parts supplied by reference TRBV19 and TRBJ2-5, is DGGITQSPKYLFRKEGQNVTLSCEQNLNHDAMYWYRQDPGQGLRLIYYSQIVNDFQKGDIAEGYSVSREKKESFPLTVTSAQKNPTAFYLCASSFGGGETQYFGPGTRLLVL.

This chain links TRBV19 with TRBJ2-2; D remains ambiguous. From germline, CDR1 is LNHDA and CDR2 SQIVND (reference sequence). The CDR3 length is 14 residues. V was trimmed by 9 bases and J by 0 bases, leaving 11 bases between them. The CDR3 coding sequence is TGTGCCAGCAACCCTATCGCGAACACCGGGGAGCTGTTTTTT. Translation gives CASNPIANTGELFF.

V usage is TRBV28 and J usage is TRBJ2-2; a weak D match, TRBD2 (5 bases). The CDR3 spans 15 residues. CDR1 and CDR2 from the germline V gene are MDHEN and SYDVKM. Trimming removed 5 bases at V and 4 bases at J, with 14 bases between. This CDR3 reads CASSGSESGTGELFF. The CDR3, as DNA: TGTGCCAGCAGTGGTAGCGAGAGCGGCACCGGGGAGCTGTTTTTT.

The gene calls are TRBV5-1 and TRBJ2-3; D is possibly TRBD1 (6 bases). The CDR3 is made up of 16 amino acids. Germline-derived CDR1 and CDR2 are SGHRS and YFSETQ. V was clipped by 4 bases and J by 0 bases, with 15 bases between them. The CDR3 spells CASSVQGFSSTDTQYF. CDR3 coding DNA: TGCGCCAGCAGCGTACAGGGTTTTTCTAGCACAGATACGCAGTATTTT.

CDR3 bases: TGTGCCAGCAGCCATAGCGGGACCAATGAGCAGTTCTTC. This translates into CASSHSGTNEQFF. The chain combines TRBV7-2 with TRBJ2-1; TRBD2 matches at 8 bases. The CDR3 totals 13 residues. V shed 5 bases and J 6 bases; nucleotides not matched to a gene: 3. From germline, CDR1 is SGHTA and CDR2 FQGNSA.